This T cell receptor (beta chain) was recorded in a study of shared clonotypes between healthy human individuals. A remark on this clone: Antigen specificity is unknown.

Study-wide results and caveats: Memory subsets generally showed smaller estimated richness than naive subsets did.

Some 30,000 T cell genomes, or roughly 200 ng DNA, went into the sorted-subset replicate PCRs. In the original processing: There were no quality scores in the junction-only immunoSEQ sequences, so filtering differed. TCRdb keeps only in-frame clones here, not all; method: immunoSEQ multiplex PCR. V, J and clone size are those of that table, while D and trimming were read from the DNA. This table has millions of clones, roughly 91% appearing once. In the naive CD8 group, cells lacked CD45RO and were positively selected for CCR7, so terminally differentiated effector memory CD45RA+ cells were left out. This CDR3 comprises 14 residues. Germline loops: CDR1 MNHEY, CDR2 SVGAGI. V lost 0 bases and J 6 bases, leaving 9 bases between the germline ends.

The sequenced material came from naive CD8+ T cells from PBMCs. This chain joins TRBV6-5 and TRBJ2-1; no definite D call. The sequence came from a man between 18 and 35 years old in good health. Some clones in this sample may be carry-over from other donors' samples. CDR3 residues: CASSYSKGFNEQFF. In DNA form, the CDR3 reads TGTGCCAGCAGTTACTCGAAAGGGTTCAATGAGCAGTTCTTC.